A selection of T cell receptor beta chains follows, all from one sample in a study of blood T cell repertoires in COVID-19. The method was immunoSEQ multiplex PCR; TCRdb's version includes in-frame clones alone and lacks a portion of them. The repertoire holds about 250,000 clones, with approximately 80% as singletons. Sequenced sample: peripheral blood. Every receptor here comes from a woman in her 70s with acute or convalescent COVID-19. Each CDR3 is given with its conserved first and last residue. D genes are given only for firm matches. Some rows have no size entry. The others give once, few or many, or a class for an expanded clone.

size	D	V	J	DNA	CDR3
-	-	TRBV3-1/TRBV3-2	TRBJ2-5	TGTGCCAGCTGGAGGTCCGGGGCCCAGTACTTC	CASWRSGAQYF
-	-	TRBV25-1	TRBJ2-5	TGTGCCAGCAGTGAATCACAGTACCAAGAGACCCAGTACTTC	CASSESQYQETQYF
once	-	TRBV19	TRBJ1-1	TGTGCCAGTAGTCAGGGTAGGGGGAACACTGAAGCTTTCTTT	CASSQGRGNTEAFF
-	-	TRBV12-3/TRBV12-4	TRBJ2-5	TGTGCCAGCAGCCCTCAAGAGACCCAGTACTTC	CASSPQETQYF
-	TRBD1	TRBV5-1	TRBJ1-2	TGCGCCAGCAGCCTCCAGGGGGGCGACTCGGATGGCTACACCTTC	CASSLQGGDSDGYTF
-	-	TRBV19	TRBJ1-2	TGTGCCAGTAGTATCGGCGGGGGAGTCTATGGCTACACCTTC	CASSIGGGVYGYTF
-	TRBD2	TRBV2	TRBJ2-3	TGTGCCAGCAGTTGGGGAGCGGGGGGGCCGACAGATACGCAGTATTTT	CASSWGAGGPTDTQYF
-	-	TRBV2	TRBJ1-2	TGTGCCAGCAGTGACAGGGGAAATGGCTACACCTTC	CASSDRGNGYTF
-	-	TRBV5-1	TRBJ1-1	TGCGCCAGCAGCTCCGGTCACTCCATGAACACTGAAGCTTTCTTT	CASSSGHSMNTEAFF
once	TRBD1	TRBV11-2	TRBJ1-3	TGTGCCAGCAGCTTACGACAGGGCCCAAGCACCATATATTTT	CASSLRQGPSTIYF
-	TRBD2	TRBV3-1/TRBV3-2	TRBJ2-1	TGTGCCAGCAGCGACTGGGGAGGACTAGCGGGGGGAGAGGAGCAGTTCTTC	CASSDWGGLAGGEEQFF